This TCR beta chain derives from a study of radiotherapy plus CTLA-4 blockade in lung cancer. In the study overall: Across the patients, objective responses occurred in more than 15%, and disease control in approximately 30%.

Participants had chemo-refractory metastatic non-small-cell lung cancer and were treated with focal radiation plus ipilimumab CTLA-4 blockade. Study-level findings and limits: Blood-borne expansion of tumor-derived TCR clones followed radiotherapy plus ipilimumab. Best predicting response, reportedly, were early blood T cell clone dynamics, with interferon-beta.

There are 14 residues in the CDR3. V lost 2 bases to trimming and J lost 6 bases; unmatched junction nucleotides: 6. Germline loops: CDR1 MRHNA, CDR2 SNTAGT. About this clone itself: As yet, its antigen is unknown.

Only in-frame clones appear in the TCRdb table, and some are missing; sequencing was by immunoSEQ multiplex PCR. The table includes around 110,000 clones, about four fifths detected once. The sequence was obtained from a human donor with non-small cell lung cancer that progressed on radiotherapy plus ipilimumab. Some clones in this sample may be carry-over from other donors' samples. Material: peripheral blood, obtained from a patient treated with radiotherapy plus ipilimumab. The rearrangement joins TRBV6-4 to TRBJ2-5, with TRBD2 identical over 7 bases. The CDR3 coding sequence is TGTGCCAGCAGTGACAGCGGGGAGTCAAAGACCCAGTACTTC. It specifies CASSDSGESKTQYF.